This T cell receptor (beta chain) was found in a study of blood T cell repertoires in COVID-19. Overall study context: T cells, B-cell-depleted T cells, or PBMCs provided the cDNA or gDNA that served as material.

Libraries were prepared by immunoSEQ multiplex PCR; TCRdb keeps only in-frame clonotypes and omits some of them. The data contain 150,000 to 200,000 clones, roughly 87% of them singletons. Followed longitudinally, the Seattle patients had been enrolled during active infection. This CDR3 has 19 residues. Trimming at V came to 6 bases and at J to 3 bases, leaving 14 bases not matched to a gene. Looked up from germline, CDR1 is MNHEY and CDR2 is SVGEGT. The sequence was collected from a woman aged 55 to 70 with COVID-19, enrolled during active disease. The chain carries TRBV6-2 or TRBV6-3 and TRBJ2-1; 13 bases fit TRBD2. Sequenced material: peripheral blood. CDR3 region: CASRPPGLAGSHYYNEQFF. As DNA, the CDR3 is TGTGCCAGCAGACCTCCGGGACTAGCGGGGAGTCACTACTACAATGAGCAGTTCTTC.